Reported below is one T cell receptor beta chain. Germline-derived CDR1 and CDR2 are SGHTA and FQGNSA. CDR3 length: 15 residues. Unmatched junction bases numbered 7, after V lost 3 bases and J lost 7 bases. Autoimmune disease history or systemic immunosuppression disqualified patients. Blood samples were obtained at baseline, cycle 4 day 1, and cycle 7 day 1. This entry comes from a study of OX40 agonist ivuxolimab in advanced cancers. On the study more broadly: Every patient in dose escalation had hepatocellular carcinoma, melanoma, renal cell or head and neck cancer.

Produced via immunoSEQ multiplex PCR; TCRdb's table is partial and in-frame only. Counted here are tens of thousands of clones, 90% occurring once; the ten biggest clones make up roughly 0.69%. This TCR derives from an adult with an advanced solid tumor such as melanoma, head and neck, liver or kidney cancer. The sequenced sample was CD4+ or CD8+ T cells sorted from blood, obtained in a trial of the OX40 agonist ivuxolimab. The chain recombines TRBV7-2 with TRBJ2-2, with 8 bases fitting TRBD2. CDR3 sequence: CASSLNGRAIGELFF. In nucleotides, the CDR3 is TGTGCCAGCAGCTTGAACGGGAGGGCGATCGGGGAGCTGTTTTTT.